The 15 T cell receptor beta chains below come from one sample, sequenced in a study of blood T cell repertoires in COVID-19. TCRdb keeps only in-frame clones here, not all; method: immunoSEQ multiplex PCR. The top ten hold around a quarter of the sample, which has some 100,000 clones, over 70% seen once. Sequenced material: peripheral blood. These receptors were taken from a man older than 75 with active or convalescent COVID-19.

This clone was detected a few times. The chain links TRBV10-3 to TRBJ1-6; 7 bases fit TRBD1. The CDR3 sequence is 13 residues long. Looked up from germline, CDR1 is ENHRY and CDR2 is SYGVKD. Trimming removed 4 bases from V and 8 bases from J; junction bases left unmatched: 2. In DNA, the CDR3 is TGTGCCATCAGTGGACAGGGTGATTCACCCCTCCACTTT. It is translated as CAISGQGDSPLHF.

The chain couples TRBV14 to TRBJ1-1; no clear D gene. CDR1 and CDR2 from the germline V gene are SGHDN and FVKESK. The CDR3 covers 13 residues. V was cut by 3 bases and J by 0 bases, with 5 bases left in between. The CDR3 sequence: CASSQSLNTEAFF. For the CDR3, the DNA is TGTGCCAGCAGCCAGAGTCTGAACACTGAAGCTTTCTTT.

The rearrangement joins TRBV7-9 to TRBJ1-1; 7 positions agree with TRBD1. The CDR3 is 14 amino acids. Germline V lookup: CDR1 SEHNR, CDR2 FQNEAQ (reference sequence). V lost 5 bases to trimming and J lost 4 bases; unmatched junction nucleotides: 7. The CDR3 sequence is CASSQSTGVTEAFF. CDR3 DNA: TGTGCCAGCAGCCAAAGCACAGGGGTCACTGAAGCTTTCTTT.

The rearrangement uses TRBV4-2 and TRBJ2-1, with 9 bases aligning to TRBD2. This CDR3 contains 16 residues. Trimming at V came to 3 bases and at J to 4 bases, leaving 7 bases not matched to a gene. The V gene's germline CDR1 is LGHNA and CDR2 YNFKEQ. As DNA, the CDR3 is TGTGCCAGCAGCCAGCTTCAAGCGGGGGGTTACAATGAGCAGTTCTTC. Encoded protein: CASSQLQAGGYNEQFF.

This chain joins TRBV19 and TRBJ1-5; 9 bases are shared with TRBD1. Trimming took 4 bases from V and 7 from J; bases not matched to a gene: 11. Germline CDR1 LNHDA, CDR2 SQIVND (reference sequence). The CDR3 runs to 16 residues. The CDR3 sequence is CASSSNPGQGGQPQHF. Written as DNA, the CDR3 is TGTGCCAGTAGTAGTAACCCGGGACAGGGTGGGCAGCCCCAGCATTTT.

This clone appeared a single time. The chain uses TRBV14 and TRBJ1-2; D is perhaps TRBD1 (6 bases). This CDR3 region has 14 residues. V lost 6 bases and J lost 3, with 14 bases in between. CDR1 and CDR2 from the germline V gene are SGHDN and FVKESK. This chain's CDR3 is CASSLRGGDYGYTF. As DNA, the CDR3 is TGTGCCAGCAGTCTTAGAGGGGGAGACTATGGCTACACCTTC.

The rearrangement joins TRBV5-1 to TRBJ1-1; TRBD1 might be the D (6 bases). Trimming left V 3 bases short and J 2 bases short, with 14 bases between. The CDR3 is made up of 15 amino acids. Germline V CDR1 and CDR2: SGHRS, YFSETQ. The CDR3 sequence is CASSSRGHLNTEAFF. As DNA, the CDR3 is TGCGCCAGCAGCTCGAGGGGACATCTAAACACTGAAGCTTTCTTT.

The chain employs TRBV30 and TRBJ2-3; no definite D call. Trimming stripped 5 bases from V and 1 base from J, with 10 bases between. Germline CDR1 is GTSNPN and CDR2 is SVGIG (reference sequence). The CDR3 has 13 residues. The CDR3 DNA reads as TGTGCCTGGGGACCGTCGGGCACAGATACGCAGTATTTT. It specifies CAWGPSGTDTQYF.

The chain carries TRBV4-3 and TRBJ2-7; 9 bases map to TRBD1. CDR1 LGHNA and CDR2 YSLEER come from the germline V gene. The CDR3 extends over 16 amino acids. V gave up 1 base and J gave up 4 bases; unmatched junction bases: 8. CDR3 residues: CASSQGAGQGRYEQYF. The CDR3 DNA reads as TGCGCCAGCAGCCAAGGGGCGGGACAGGGAAGGTACGAGCAGTACTTC.

This chain joins TRBV11-2 and TRBJ2-2; D unclear. Germline-derived CDR1 and CDR2 are SGHAT and FQNNGV. The CDR3 totals 14 residues. Trimming cost V 1 base and J 1 base, with 4 bases left between them. The CDR3: CASSLAGNTGELFF. DNA for the CDR3: TGTGCCAGCAGCTTAGCCGGGAACACCGGGGAGCTGTTTTTT.

This clone was recorded once. The chain links TRBV5-1 to TRBJ2-1; D might be TRBD2 (6 bases). This CDR3 has 15 residues. V was trimmed by 4 bases and J by 2 bases, leaving 13 bases between them. Germline CDR1 is SGHRS and CDR2 is YFSETQ. The CDR3 DNA follows: TGCGCCAGCAGCCCACTAGCCATCACCTACAATGAGCAGTTCTTC. This encodes CASSPLAITYNEQFF.

The rearrangement uses TRBV10-2 and TRBJ2-5; D gene ambiguous. This CDR3 comprises 15 residues. V gave up 4 bases and J gave up 0 bases, with 12 bases separating them. Germline V gives CDR1 WSHSY, CDR2 SAAADI. CDR3 DNA: TGCGCCAGCAGTGGTTGGCCAACCAACCAAGAGACCCAGTACTTC. Translating gives CASSGWPTNQETQYF.

This chain connects TRBV20-1 to TRBJ1-6; no reliable D call. V lost 3 bases and J lost 7, with 13 bases in between. Germline lookup yields CDR1 DFQATT and CDR2 SNEGSKA (reference sequence). CDR3 size: 14 residues. The CDR3: CSASSRAVNSPLHF. CDR3 DNA: TGCAGTGCTAGTTCGAGGGCGGTGAATTCACCCCTCCACTTT.

This clone turned up a few times. J is TRBJ1-6 and V is TRBV28, with 10 bases fitting TRBD1. V was clipped by 2 bases and J by 9 bases; unmatched bases: 4. Germline V gene sequence: CDR1 MDHEN, CDR2 SYDVKM. This CDR3 is 15 amino acids long. In nucleotides, the CDR3 is TGTGCCAGCAGTTTAGGGACAGGGGACAGTTCACCCCTCCACTTT. Translated: CASSLGTGDSSPLHF.

The chain uses TRBV5-1 and TRBJ1-6, with unresolved D. V was clipped by 7 bases and J by 6 bases, with 14 bases between them. Germline assignment: CDR1 SGHRS and CDR2 YFSETQ. The CDR3 is 14 amino acids. The CDR3 is CASANGNGNSPLHF. In nucleotides, the CDR3 is TGCGCCAGCGCCAACGGGAATGGTAATTCACCCCTCCACTTT.